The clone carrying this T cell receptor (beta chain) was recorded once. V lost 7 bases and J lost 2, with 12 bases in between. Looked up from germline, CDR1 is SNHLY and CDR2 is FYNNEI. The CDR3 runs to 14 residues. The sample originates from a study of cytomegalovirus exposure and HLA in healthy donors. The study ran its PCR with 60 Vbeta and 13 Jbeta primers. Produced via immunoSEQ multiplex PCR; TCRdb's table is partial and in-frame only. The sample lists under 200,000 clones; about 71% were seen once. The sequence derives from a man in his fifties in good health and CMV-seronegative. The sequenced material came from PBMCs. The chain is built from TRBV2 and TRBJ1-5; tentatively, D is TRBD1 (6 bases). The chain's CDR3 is CASTRDIGNQPQHF. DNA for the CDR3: TGTGCCAGCACCCGGGACATTGGCAATCAGCCCCAGCATTTT.